This entry features one T cell receptor (beta chain) sequence. TCRdb's table, derived via immunoSEQ multiplex PCR, lists solely in-frame clones and lacks some. The sample shows 300,000 or so clones, about 82% of them seen only once. CDR1 LGHDT and CDR2 YNNKEL come from the germline V gene (reference sequence). The CDR3 has 16 amino acids. V trimming: 7 bases; J trimming: 9 bases; junction bases outside the gene matches: 18. This specimen belongs to a study of blood T cell repertoires in COVID-19. Study information: PBMCs, B-cell-depleted T cells, or T cells provided the cDNA or gDNA that made up the material.

The chain is built from TRBV3-1 (or the pseudogene TRBV3-2) and TRBJ2-7; TRBD2 agrees at 10 bases. Material: peripheral blood. The origin of this receptor is a woman between 50 and 59 years old with active or convalescent COVID-19. The CDR3 is CASTSTGELAGRVQYF. CDR3 nucleotides: TGTGCCAGCACTTCAACAGGGGAACTAGCGGGACGCGTGCAGTACTTC.